This T cell receptor (beta chain) was captured in a study of cytomegalovirus exposure and HLA in healthy donors. Details on this clone: The target antigen is unknown.

Use of 60 Vbeta and 13 Jbeta primers characterized the PCR. TCRdb's copy holds only in-frame clones and misses some; the assay was immunoSEQ multiplex PCR. The table shows 85,000 to 100,000 clones, with more than 75% occurring only once. General study results and limits: In vitro confirmation showed a few CMV-associated chains to be CMV antigen specific.

J gave up 0 bases and V 4 bases, and 10 bases lay outside the gene matches. CDR3 length equals 17 residues. Germline V gene lookup returns CDR1 SGHTS and CDR2 YDEGEE. Material: PBMCs. This chain uses TRBV5-8 with TRBJ1-5, with 7 positions matching TRBD1. The sequence was collected from a woman aged 60-75 years in good health and CMV-seronegative. This CDR3 reads CASSQLGTDYSNQPQHF. DNA for the CDR3: TGTGCCAGCAGCCAACTCGGGACAGATTATAGCAATCAGCCCCAGCATTTT.